This T cell receptor (beta chain) appears in the sequencing data of a study of Ad26.COV2.S vaccination and SARS-CoV-2 variants. With 0 bases removed from V and 2 bases from J, the gap between germline ends came to 12 bases. This CDR3 region has 15 residues. The germline V gene has CDR1 SGHKS and CDR2 YYEKEE (reference sequence). The assay was immunoSEQ multiplex PCR, and TCRdb's table has in-frame clones only and misses some. The sample lists about 680,000 clones, about 90% occurring once. Treatment noted: over 15 received Ad26.COV2.S at low or high dose, single or two shots; 5 received placebo; per-sample allocation not given. Day 63 after the first injection of vaccine or placebo was the sampling time.

The chain is built from TRBV5-5 and TRBJ2-7, with a possible D match to TRBD1 (5 bases). The origin of this receptor is a person between 18 and 60 years old who received the Ad26.COV2.S COVID-19 vaccine or a placebo. Specimen: peripheral blood, collected in a trial of Ad26.COV2.S vaccine versus placebo. The CDR3 sequence is CASSLGVGVPYEQYF. CDR3 DNA: TGTGCCAGCAGCTTGGGGGTAGGGGTTCCCTACGAGCAGTACTTC. Filled out from reference TRBV5-5 and TRBJ2-7, the complete variable domain reads DAGVTQSPTHLIKTRGQQVTLRCSPISGHKSVSWYQQVLGQGPQFIFQYYEKEERGRGNFPDRFSARQFPNYSSELNVNALLLGDSALYLCASSLGVGVPYEQYFGPGTRLTVT.